The source of this T cell receptor beta chain is a study of blood T cell repertoires in COVID-19. Study as a whole: Sites in the United States, Italy and Spain provided acute and convalescent COVID-19 samples. The analysed material was cDNA or gDNA that came from T cells, B-cell-depleted T cells, or PBMCs.

Per the original data handling: By means of reference gene primer amplification, nucleated cell counts were estimated. The data were produced by immunoSEQ multiplex PCR, yet TCRdb's version contains in-frame clones alone and is incomplete. V and J calls and clone size are copied from that table; D and trimming were computed from the DNA. Among some 120,000 clones, 75% to 85% were seen once, and the ten largest hold approximately 7.9%. The V and J ends lost 4 bases and 3 bases respectively, with 16 bases between them. The CDR3 is made up of 15 amino acids. CDR1 is SGHTS and CDR2 is YDEGEE in the germline V gene.

The clonotype originates from a man between 65 and 85 years old with acute or convalescent COVID-19. This chain links TRBV5-8 with TRBJ1-2, with a tentative D call TRBD1 (6 bases). The sequenced sample consisted of peripheral blood. The CDR3 reads CASSARDTSYYGYTF. CDR3 coding DNA: TGTGCCAGCAGCGCCCGGGACACTAGTTACTATGGCTACACCTTC.